This T cell receptor (beta chain) appears in the sequencing data of a study of CD8 T cells in ankylosing spondylitis (dated by TCRdb to the late 2010s). A note on the overall study: To find TCR variants linked to disease, the study profiled T cell receptor beta repertoires in ankylosing spondylitis patients and healthy donors. In total, the full study cohort was made up of 100 to 140 healthy donors and 25 to 30 ankylosing spondylitis patients. Peripheral blood samples were taken, and synovial fluid was additionally collected from ankylosing spondylitis patients. Overall study results and their limits: In peripheral blood, the disease-linked clones were found at relatively low frequencies and had a CD8+ phenotype. A TCR beta motif made up of under ten highly homologous amino acid variants appeared to be characteristic of blood from ankylosing spondylitis patients. Some TCR beta motif variants had previously been reported in synovial fluid and blood of reactive arthritis patients, which suggested common disease-initiation mechanisms. The disease-linked clones were reported as significantly enriched in matched synovial fluid samples from ankylosing spondylitis patients.

The sequencer was an Illumina HiSeq 2500. Quantitative 5'-RACE with molecular barcodes was used to prepare TCR beta libraries. For the original study's pipeline: A new computational method based on a probabilistic model of VDJ rearrangement was used to identify disease-linked TCR variants. TCRdb passed the public sequencing reads through fastp at Q25 and MiXCR, retaining productive beta sequences. Merged by CDR3 protein, the rows form single entries marked with the most common genes and DNA. TCRdb, not the authors, supplied the V and J calls. The sample table shows roughly 700,000 distinct CDR3 sequences, and 19% are seen once. The leading ten clones occupy under 20% of the sample. This clonotype was observed a handful of times. The specificity of this receptor is unknown. Base qualities are missing; no much larger clone stands one base away. From the cysteine up to the phenylalanine, the CDR3 has a length of 19 residues. Only CDR3 DNA is held: 57 bases, read in frame from base 1. Trimming removed 0 bases from V and 5 bases from J, leaving 26 bases between the germline ends. Reading the germline V gene gives CDR1 SQVTM and CDR2 ANQGSEA.

This chain joins TRBV29-1 to TRBJ2-1, with a tentative D gene TRBD2 over 6 matching bases. This receptor was obtained from a male donor with ankylosing spondylitis. The source material was blood, either unsorted or a sorted T cell fraction (not recorded which). The CDR3 reads CSVEDPRGDFHLRDNEQFF. The sequenced DNA is TGCAGCGTTGAAGATCCGCGGGGTGATTTCCATCTCCGGGACAATGAGCAGTTCTTC.